This passage covers 6 T cell receptor beta chains from one sample sequenced in a study of early T cells in non-severe SARS-CoV-2 infection. TCRdb called the 5' RACE reads again in MiXCR, with one record for every CDR3 protein. The data contain under 70,000 distinct CDR3 sequences, more than 5.5% of them singletons. Sequenced here: whole blood, sampled at baseline. These receptors were collected from an adult who was a healthcare worker with PCR-confirmed SARS-CoV-2 infection or an uninfected control (not recorded which).

This clonotype was found a few times. This sequence joins TRBV20-1 and TRBJ2-7, with 7 bases that match TRBD1. The CDR3 has 13 residues. CDR1 and CDR2 (germline): DFQATT, SNEGSKA (reference sequence). V shed 6 bases and J 6 bases; nucleotides not matched to a gene: 11. The CDR3 region is CSAPGQGVGEQYF. The CDR3 DNA follows: TGCAGTGCCCCTGGGCAGGGGGTGGGCGAGCAGTACTTC.

This clonotype came up many times. The genes are TRBV10-3 and TRBJ2-1, with 9 bases fitting TRBD2. This CDR3 contains 17 residues. The ends lost 0 bases at V and 4 bases at J; junction bases unmatched: 7. CDR1 ENHRY and CDR2 SYGVKD come from the germline V gene. CDR3 amino acids: CAISESGTSGPYNEQFF. The CDR3 nucleotides read TGTGCCATCAGTGAGTCGGGTACTAGCGGGCCTTACAATGAGCAGTTCTTC.

A few counts support this clonotype. The chain is built from TRBV29-1 and TRBJ2-7; D gene uncertain. The CDR3 loop spans 13 amino acids. Germline CDR1 is SQVTM and CDR2 is ANQGSEA. V dropped 3 bases and J dropped 0 bases, with 9 bases sitting between them. The CDR3 nucleotides are TGCAGCGTTGATCGGATTAGCTCCTACGAGCAGTACTTC. Translation: CSVDRISSYEQYF.

In this sample, this clonotype turned up many times. The chain employs TRBV2 and TRBJ2-1; D may correspond to TRBD1 or TRBD2 (5 bases each). The CDR3 covers 15 residues. The V and J ends lost 5 bases and 2 bases respectively, with 13 bases between them. Germline lookup yields CDR1 SNHLY and CDR2 FYNNEI. The chain's CDR3 is CASSSRGTAYNEQFF. CDR3 nucleotides: TGTGCCAGCAGTAGTCGTGGGACGGCCTACAATGAGCAGTTCTTC.

This clonotype was seen at least ten times. The chain's CDR3 is CASSSGTSGGPDTQYF. The CDR3 bases are TGTGCCAGCAGCTCTGGGACTAGCGGAGGACCAGATACGCAGTATTTT. The rearrangement uses TRBV7-2 and TRBJ2-3; 11 bases align to TRBD2. J lost 4 bases, V lost 4 bases, and 7 bases had no gene match. The CDR3 has 16 amino acids. Germline assignment: CDR1 SGHTA and CDR2 FQGNSA.

This clonotype was picked up many times. V usage is TRBV4-2 and J usage is TRBJ1-2, with a weak D call TRBD1 (5 bases). CDR1 is LGHNA, CDR2 YNFKEQ, per germline. CDR3 size: 16 residues. V was shortened by 0 bases and J by 0 bases, with 11 bases between the two germline ends. The CDR3 loop reads CASSQDGQGPNYGYTF. The CDR3 DNA follows: TGTGCCAGCAGCCAAGATGGGCAGGGCCCTAACTATGGCTACACCTTC.